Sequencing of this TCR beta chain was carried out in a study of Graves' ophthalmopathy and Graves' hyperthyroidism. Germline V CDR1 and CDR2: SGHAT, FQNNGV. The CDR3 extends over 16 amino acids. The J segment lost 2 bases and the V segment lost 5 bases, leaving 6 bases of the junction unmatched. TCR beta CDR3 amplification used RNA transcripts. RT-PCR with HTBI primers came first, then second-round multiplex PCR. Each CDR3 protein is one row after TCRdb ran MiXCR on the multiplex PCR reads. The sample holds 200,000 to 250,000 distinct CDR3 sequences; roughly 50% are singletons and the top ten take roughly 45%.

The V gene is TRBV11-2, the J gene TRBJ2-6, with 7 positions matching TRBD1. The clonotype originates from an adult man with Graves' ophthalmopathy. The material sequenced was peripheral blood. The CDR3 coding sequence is TGTGCCAGCAGCGCGACAGGGTTCCCTGGGGCCAACGTCCTGACTTTC. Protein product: CASSATGFPGANVLTF.